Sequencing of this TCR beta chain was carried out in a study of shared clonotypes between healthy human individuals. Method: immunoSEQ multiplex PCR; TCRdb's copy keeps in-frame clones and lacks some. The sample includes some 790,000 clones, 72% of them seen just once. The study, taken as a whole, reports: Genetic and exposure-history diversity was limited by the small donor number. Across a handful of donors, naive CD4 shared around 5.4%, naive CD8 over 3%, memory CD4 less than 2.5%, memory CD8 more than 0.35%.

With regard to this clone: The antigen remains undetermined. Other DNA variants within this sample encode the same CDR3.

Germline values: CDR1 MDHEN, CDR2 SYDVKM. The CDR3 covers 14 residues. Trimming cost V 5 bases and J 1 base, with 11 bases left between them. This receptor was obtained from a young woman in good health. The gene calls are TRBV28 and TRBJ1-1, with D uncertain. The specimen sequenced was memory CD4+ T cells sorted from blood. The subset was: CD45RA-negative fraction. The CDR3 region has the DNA TGTGCCAGCAGTCCCGCGTGGGGGAACACTGAAGCTTTCTTT. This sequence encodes CASSPAWGNTEAFF.